The table lists the clone carrying this T cell receptor (beta chain) with many counts. What it binds is not known. This sample was included in a study of T-cell reconstitution after alpha-beta-depleted transplantation in children. V dropped 3 bases and J dropped 2 bases, with 11 bases sitting between them. The length of the CDR3 is 14 residues. Germline V gene data show CDR1 as LNHNV and CDR2 as YYDKDF (reference sequence). Unique molecular identifiers featured in how the TCRbeta library was prepared. A single record per CDR3 protein comes from TCRdb applying MiXCR to the PCR reads. The top ten hold over 25% of the sample, which has approximately 32,000 distinct CDR3 sequences, around 6% seen once. Overall study findings and caveats: Several hundred expanded graft clones reportedly gave rise to the alpha-beta T cells present about two months after transplant. Some patients owed their high day-60 TCRbeta diversity to surviving recipient T cells and thymic progenitors. Counts and diversity of T cells one year after transplant came mostly from newly produced T cells.

Sequencing was performed on peripheral blood, taken 60 days after TCRalphabeta/CD19-depleted stem cell transplant. J is TRBJ2-7 and V is TRBV15; TRBD2 is a possible D gene (5 bases). This sequence was found in a child less than two years old who had a stem cell transplant for acute myeloid leukemia, so the T cells may come from the graft donor. The chain's CDR3 is CATSRRAGTYEQYF. The CDR3 nucleotides read TGTGCCACCAGCAGGAGAGCCGGGACCTACGAGCAGTACTTC.